By share of the sample, the clone carrying this T cell receptor gamma chain is medium-sized. Its antigen is still unknown. The receptor sequences were amplified from genomic DNA of peripheral blood mononuclear cells. Trimming took 7 bases from V and 4 from J; bases not matched to a gene: 7. The CDR3 has 13 amino acids. The data originate from a study of gamma delta lymphoproliferative disorders and STAT genes. Study-wide results and limits: Indolent patients' major clones mainly used Vgamma9-JgammaP and Vdelta2-Ddelta3-Jdelta1.

TCRdb applied CATT to the multiplex PCR reads for clone calling. The top ten hold more than 55% of the sample, which has thousands of gamma-chain clones, just over 9.5% seen once. This sequence joins TRGV11 and TRGJ1 or TRGJ2. The J gene was missing in TCRdb and was found by matching the end of the DNA to germline. TRGV11 is an open reading frame whose function is uncertain. What was sequenced was blood. The sequence derives from a human donor with gamma-delta T-cell large granular lymphocyte leukemia. In nucleotides, the CDR3 is TGTGCCTGCTGGATCACTTACTATTATAAGAAACTCTTT. Amino acid sequence: CACWITYYYKKLF.